Shown below are 9 T cell receptor beta chains from a single sample sequenced in a study of sequential checkpoint blockade in melanoma. The treatment was: randomized to nivolumab then ipilimumab (arm A) or the reverse (arm B). Libraries were prepared by immunoSEQ multiplex PCR; TCRdb keeps only in-frame clonotypes and omits some of them. The data hold fewer than 35,000 clones, with 86% observed a single time. The starting material was CD8+ T cells sorted from blood (inferred from file names), obtained from a patient given nivolumab and ipilimumab in sequence. The source is a human donor with melanoma.

This chain uses TRBV11-2 with TRBJ2-7; 11 nucleotides line up with TRBD2. V shed 5 bases and J 2 bases; nucleotides not matched to a gene: 5. The CDR3 is 15 residues long. The germline V gene has CDR1 SGHAT and CDR2 FQNNGV. The CDR3 here is CASSPSGRSPYEQYF. CDR3 nucleotides: TGTGCCAGCAGCCCTAGCGGGAGGTCACCCTACGAGCAGTACTTC.

The J gene is TRBJ1-5, the V gene TRBV2; no clear D. The CDR3 runs to 14 residues. Germline CDR1 and CDR2: SNHLY and FYNNEI. V was shortened by 5 bases and J by 3 bases, with 11 bases between the two germline ends. CDR3 DNA sequence: TGTGCCAGCAGTATACTGGGAGCCAATCAGCCCCAGCATTTT. It translates to CASSILGANQPQHF.

The V gene is TRBV5-6, the J gene TRBJ1-2, with 8 bases matching TRBD1. This CDR3 is built from 16 residues. Germline V gene sequence: CDR1 SGHDT, CDR2 YYEEEE. The V and J ends lost 4 bases and 3 bases, in that order; junction bases with no gene match: 11. Here the CDR3 reads CASSPEGQGAYYGYTF. CDR3 sequence (DNA): TGTGCCAGCAGCCCCGAGGGTCAGGGGGCTTACTATGGCTACACCTTC.

About this clone itself: Other DNA variants within this sample encode the same CDR3. This rearrangement joins TRBV6-5 to TRBJ1-4, with no clear D. The CDR3 runs 13 residues. Germline loops: CDR1 MNHEY, CDR2 SVGAGI. Trimming took off 0 bases at V and 11 bases at J, with 10 bases between the two ends. Here the CDR3 DNA reads TGTGCCAGCAGTTACTCGAGCGGCGGTAAACTGTTTTTT. Encoded protein: CASSYSSGGKLFF.

This chain joins TRBV28 and TRBJ2-7; D is possibly TRBD1 (5 bases). Per the germline V gene, CDR1 is MDHEN and CDR2 is SYDVKM. The length of the CDR3 is 15 residues. Deletions cut 3 bases from V and 5 bases from J, with 17 bases between. CDR3: CASSFGQGVLHEQYF. CDR3 DNA sequence: TGTGCCAGCAGTTTTGGCCAGGGTGTCCTCCACGAGCAGTACTTC.

This chain uses TRBV9 with TRBJ2-1; the match to TRBD2 covers 8 bases. From germline, CDR1 is SGDLS and CDR2 YYNGEE. V was clipped by 2 bases and J by 9 bases; unmatched bases: 4. CDR3 length: 13 amino acids. CDR3 residues: CASSVVAGFEQFF. The CDR3 DNA sequence: TGTGCCAGCAGCGTTGTAGCGGGGTTTGAGCAGTTCTTC.

The rearrangement joins TRBV29-1 to TRBJ2-1; TRBD2 is a possible D gene (6 bases). The CDR3 has 14 amino acids. The V gene's germline CDR1 is SQVTM and CDR2 ANQGSEA. Trimming shortened V by 0 bases and J by 9 bases, and 15 bases separated the two germline ends. The chain's CDR3 is CSVEDGGGFGEQFF. In DNA form, the CDR3 reads TGCAGCGTTGAAGATGGTGGGGGGTTCGGTGAGCAGTTCTTC.

This sequence joins TRBV30 and TRBJ1-6, with TRBD1 matching 7 bases. The CDR3 is 16 residues long. V lost 0 bases to trimming and J lost 2 bases; unmatched junction nucleotides: 4. Germline V lookup: CDR1 GTSNPN, CDR2 SVGIG (reference sequence). The CDR3 here is CAWSVRGTAYNSPLHF. CDR3 sequence (DNA): TGTGCCTGGAGTGTAAGGGGGACAGCCTATAATTCACCCCTCCACTTT.

The rearrangement uses TRBV28 and TRBJ2-5; possible D gene TRBD1, 6 bases. The J call may be mistaken, given a closer DNA end match to TRBJ2-7. The CDR3 contains 14 residues. Germline V gene lookup returns CDR1 MDHEN and CDR2 SYDVKM. CDR3 in amino acids: CASSLVGGSYEQYF. DNA for the CDR3: TGTGCCAGCAGTTTGGTAGGGGGCTCCTACGAGCAGTACTTC.